The rows below give T cell receptor beta chains drawn from one sample of a study of response to subunit inactivated influenza vaccine. TCRdb re-analysed the RT-PCR reads in MiXCR, keeping a single row per CDR3 protein. The sample includes about 240,000 distinct CDR3 sequences, 9% to 15% of them seen just once. Material: non-naive T cells sorted from PBMCs, obtained 14 to 15 days before vaccination. The receptors shown here come from a man aged 50 or older who received an inactivated influenza vaccine. Each CDR3 is given with its conserved first and last residue. Fields, in order: V gene, D gene, J gene, clone size, CDR3 protein, CDR3 DNA. D genes are given only for firm matches. Clone size, where shown, is once, few, many, or a class for clones that have expanded.

V: TRBV5-1
D: -
J: TRBJ1-4
size: -
CDR3: CASSLQGHNEKLFF
DNA: TGCGCCAGCAGCTTACAGGGACATAATGAAAAACTGTTTTTT

V: TRBV5-1
D: -
J: TRBJ1-6
size: few
CDR3: CASSLGGDNNSPLHF
DNA: TGCGCCAGCAGCTTGGGAGGGGATAACAATTCACCCCTCCACTTT

V: TRBV20-1
D: TRBD2
J: TRBJ2-1
size: few
CDR3: CSASGTSGPYNEQFF
DNA: TGCAGTGCCAGCGGGACTAGCGGTCCCTACAATGAGCAGTTCTTC

V: TRBV7-2
D: TRBD2
J: TRBJ2-7
size: few
CDR3: CASSFSSGAYEQYF
DNA: TGTGCCAGCAGCTTTAGCAGCGGGGCCTACGAGCAGTACTTC

V: TRBV6-1
D: -
J: TRBJ2-1
size: -
CDR3: CASSASGKSSYNEQFF
DNA: TGTGCCAGCAGTGCAAGCGGAAAAAGCTCCTACAATGAGCAGTTCTTC

V: TRBV15
D: -
J: TRBJ2-7
size: -
CDR3: CATSREVPSYEQYF
DNA: TGTGCCACCAGCAGAGAGGTGCCCTCCTACGAGCAGTACTTC

V: TRBV4-2
D: -
J: TRBJ1-6
size: -
CDR3: CASSQVLGAGNSPLHF
DNA: TGTGCCAGCAGCCAAGTTCTGGGGGCGGGAAATTCACCCCTCCACTTT

V: TRBV12-3/TRBV12-4
D: -
J: TRBJ1-2
size: many
CDR3: CASSFGLRGYTF
DNA: TGTGCCAGCAGTTTCGGATTAAGAGGCTACACCTTC

V: TRBV2
D: -
J: TRBJ1-5
size: few
CDR3: CASSAWGGRQPQHF
DNA: TGTGCCAGCAGTGCTTGGGGTGGAAGGCAGCCCCAGCATTTT

V: TRBV6-1
D: -
J: TRBJ2-7
size: -
CDR3: CASSEQRSYEQYF
DNA: TGTGCCAGCAGTGAACAGCGCTCCTACGAGCAGTACTTC

V: TRBV11-2
D: -
J: TRBJ2-5
size: -
CDR3: CASSSGDVETQYF
DNA: TGTGCCAGCAGCTCAGGGGATGTGGAGACCCAGTACTTC

V: TRBV5-1
D: -
J: TRBJ2-6
size: once
CDR3: CASSLATGAHGANVLTF
DNA: TGCGCCAGCAGCTTGGCAACCGGGGCGCACGGGGCCAACGTCCTGACTTTC

V: TRBV9
D: TRBD2
J: TRBJ2-2
size: few
CDR3: CASSVVASGQNTGELFF
DNA: TGTGCCAGCAGCGTAGTGGCTAGCGGGCAGAACACCGGGGAGCTGTTTTTT

V: TRBV5-1
D: TRBD1
J: TRBJ2-5
size: few
CDR3: CASSHDRGQETQYF
DNA: TGCGCCAGCAGCCACGACAGGGGGCAAGAGACCCAGTACTTC

V: TRBV5-4
D: -
J: TRBJ2-2
size: -
CDR3: CASSLEQSGELFF
DNA: TGTGCCAGCAGCTTAGAGCAGTCCGGGGAGCTGTTTTTT

V: TRBV21-1
D: -
J: TRBJ2-5
size: few
CDR3: CASSCPQGDSLQETQYF
DNA: TGTGCCAGCAGCTGTCCCCAAGGCGACAGCCTACAAGAGACCCAGTACTTC

V: TRBV5-1
D: -
J: TRBJ2-7
size: many
CDR3: CASSLRGQSTYEQYF
DNA: TGCGCCAGCAGCTTGAGGGGACAAAGCACCTACGAGCAGTACTTC

V: TRBV3-1
D: -
J: TRBJ2-2
size: few
CDR3: CASSRLDTGELFF
DNA: TGTGCCAGCAGCCGCCTGGACACCGGGGAGCTGTTTTTT

V: TRBV19
D: -
J: TRBJ1-5
size: few
CDR3: CASREVGQINQPQHF
DNA: TGTGCCAGTAGAGAGGTTGGACAGATCAATCAGCCCCAGCATTTT

V: TRBV15
D: -
J: TRBJ1-4
size: many
CDR3: CATSLGLTSRDEKLFF
DNA: TGTGCCACCAGTCTTGGCCTGACAAGCCGGGATGAAAAACTGTTTTTT

V: TRBV3-1
D: TRBD2
J: TRBJ2-7
size: few
CDR3: CASSQDTSGSYEQYF
DNA: TGTGCCAGCAGCCAAGATACTAGCGGGAGTTACGAGCAGTACTTC

V: TRBV12-3/TRBV12-4
D: -
J: TRBJ1-4
size: few
CDR3: CASSGETIREKLFF
DNA: TGTGCCAGCAGTGGGGAGACAATCCGGGAAAAACTGTTTTTT

V: TRBV5-1
D: -
J: TRBJ2-3
size: many
CDR3: CASRAQPSTDTQYF
DNA: TGCGCCAGCAGGGCGCAACCTAGCACAGATACGCAGTATTTT

V: TRBV7-7
D: -
J: TRBJ2-5
size: -
CDR3: CASSSHPGPRLETQYF
DNA: TGTGCTAGCAGCTCCCACCCGGGGCCCCGACTGGAGACCCAGTACTTC

V: TRBV28
D: -
J: TRBJ2-3
size: few
CDR3: CASSFVASTQYF
DNA: TGTGCCAGCAGTTTCGTAGCGAGTACGCAGTATTTT

V: TRBV29-1
D: -
J: TRBJ1-1
size: -
CDR3: CSVGRTRGMNTEAFF
DNA: TGCAGCGTTGGAAGGACACGCGGCATGAACACTGAAGCTTTCTTT

V: TRBV20-1
D: TRBD2
J: TRBJ2-1
size: few
CDR3: CSARSGSSDNEQFF
DNA: TGCAGTGCTAGAAGCGGGAGTTCAGACAATGAGCAGTTCTTC

V: TRBV6-2/TRBV6-3
D: -
J: TRBJ1-2
size: few
CDR3: CASSYSRGGYGYTF
DNA: TGTGCCAGCAGTTACTCTCGAGGCGGTTATGGCTACACCTTC

V: TRBV20-1
D: -
J: TRBJ2-7
size: many
CDR3: CSARREYEQYF
DNA: TGCAGTGCTAGAAGGGAATACGAGCAGTACTTC

V: TRBV14
D: -
J: TRBJ2-7
size: many
CDR3: CASSQAETLGEQYF
DNA: TGTGCCAGCAGCCAAGCCGAGACGCTAGGGGAGCAGTACTTC

V: TRBV4-2
D: -
J: TRBJ2-3
size: many
CDR3: CASSQEASRYTDTQYF
DNA: TGTGCCAGCAGCCAAGAGGCGTCCCGATACACAGATACGCAGTATTTT

V: TRBV20-1
D: TRBD2
J: TRBJ2-1
size: -
CDR3: CSATLAGPYNEQFF
DNA: TGCAGTGCTACACTAGCGGGACCTTACAATGAGCAGTTCTTC

V: TRBV7-2
D: -
J: TRBJ1-1
size: many
CDR3: CASRIDRIGAEAFF
DNA: TGTGCCAGCAGAATCGACAGGATTGGGGCTGAAGCTTTCTTT

V: TRBV7-2
D: TRBD2
J: TRBJ2-3
size: few
CDR3: CASSFPQRDGTDTQYF
DNA: TGTGCCAGCAGTTTCCCGCAGCGGGATGGCACAGATACGCAGTATTTT

V: TRBV7-3
D: TRBD2
J: TRBJ2-2
size: few
CDR3: CASSPTSGTSGSDGELFF
DNA: TGTGCCAGCAGCCCAACTTCCGGGACTAGCGGGAGTGACGGGGAGCTGTTTTTT

V: TRBV20-1
D: TRBD2
J: TRBJ2-7
size: once
CDR3: CSARSSGGGVGEQYF
DNA: TGCAGTGCTAGATCCTCGGGGGGGGGAGTGGGTGAGCAGTACTTC

V: TRBV12-3/TRBV12-4
D: TRBD1
J: TRBJ1-1
size: -
CDR3: CASSAQGAGTEAFF
DNA: TGTGCCAGCAGTGCACAGGGGGCGGGCACTGAAGCTTTCTTT

V: TRBV20-1
D: -
J: TRBJ2-7
size: few
CDR3: CSGERSYEQYF
DNA: TGCAGTGGTGAGAGAAGTTACGAGCAGTACTTC

V: TRBV29-1
D: -
J: TRBJ1-1
size: -
CDR3: CSARENTEAFF
DNA: TGCAGCGCCAGGGAGAACACTGAAGCTTTCTTT

V: TRBV28
D: -
J: TRBJ2-3
size: -
CDR3: CASSSRKGRVTDTQYF
DNA: TGTGCCAGCAGTTCCCGAAAAGGACGGGTCACAGATACGCAGTATTTT

V: TRBV19
D: -
J: TRBJ1-5
size: few
CDR3: CASSTQGRNNQPQHF
DNA: TGTGCCAGTAGTACGCAAGGGAGGAACAATCAGCCCCAGCATTTT

V: TRBV10-3
D: -
J: TRBJ2-7
size: -
CDR3: CAISSTAAYEQYF
DNA: TGTGCCATCAGTAGCACAGCGGCCTACGAGCAGTACTTC

V: TRBV2
D: -
J: TRBJ2-2
size: few
CDR3: CASSGQMNTGELFF
DNA: TGTGCCAGCAGCGGCCAGATGAACACCGGGGAGCTGTTTTTT

V: TRBV7-2
D: -
J: TRBJ2-2
size: few
CDR3: CASSPGQVNTGELFF
DNA: TGTGCCAGCAGCCCGGGACAAGTGAACACCGGGGAGCTGTTTTTT

V: TRBV27
D: -
J: TRBJ1-6
size: once
CDR3: CASSPLNNSPLNF
DNA: TGTGCCAGCAGTCCCCTAAATAATTCACCCCTCAACTTT

V: TRBV5-1
D: -
J: TRBJ1-2
size: -
CDR3: CASSRTRLPFGYTF
DNA: TGCGCCAGCAGCAGAACCCGACTGCCCTTTGGCTACACCTTC

V: TRBV29-1
D: TRBD1
J: TRBJ1-2
size: -
CDR3: CSVEDQTGGWGYTF
DNA: TGCAGCGTTGAAGATCAGACAGGGGGTTGGGGCTACACCTTC